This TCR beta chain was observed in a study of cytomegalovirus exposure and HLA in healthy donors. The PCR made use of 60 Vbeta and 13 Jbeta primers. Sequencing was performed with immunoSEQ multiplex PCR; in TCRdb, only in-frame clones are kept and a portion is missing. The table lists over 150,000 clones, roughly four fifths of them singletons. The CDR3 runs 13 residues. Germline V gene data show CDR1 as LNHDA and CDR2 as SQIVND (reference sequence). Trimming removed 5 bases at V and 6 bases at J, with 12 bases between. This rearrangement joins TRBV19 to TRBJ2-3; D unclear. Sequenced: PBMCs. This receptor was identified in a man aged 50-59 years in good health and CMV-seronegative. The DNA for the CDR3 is TGTGCCAGTAGTTCTGGCGGCCGGGATACGCAGTATTTT. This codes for CASSSGGRDTQYF.